This T cell receptor (beta chain) was sequenced in a study of cytomegalovirus exposure and HLA in healthy donors. Overall study results and limits: Productive rates of about 90% or about 30% were seen for most TCR beta V segments in an earlier analysis. Later work showed greater clonal expansion in HLA-associated TCR beta chains than in equally common others.

The primer mix had 60 Vbeta and 13 Jbeta primers. The table came from immunoSEQ multiplex PCR; TCRdb's copy has only in-frame clones and leaves some out. The profile shows 100,000 to 150,000 clones, around four fifths of them singletons. The CDR3 has 14 residues. The germline CDR1 and CDR2 sequences are SGDLS and YYNGEE. After removal of 3 bases from V and 4 bases from J, the junction contained 6 bases not matched to a gene. A note on this clone: The antigen is not known.

Sequenced material: PBMCs. This chain links TRBV9 with TRBJ2-7; 8 bases are a match to TRBD1. The receptor was isolated from a woman aged 40 to 50 in good health and CMV-seropositive. The CDR3 loop reads CASSASGGGYEQYF. Here the CDR3 DNA reads TGTGCCAGCAGCGCGTCAGGGGGCGGGTACGAGCAGTACTTC.